Listed below are T cell receptor beta chains from one sample, sequenced in a study of blood T cell repertoires in COVID-19. Repertoires were generated with immunoSEQ multiplex PCR, while TCRdb's copy carries only in-frame clones and drops some. Of a few hundred thousand clones listed, around 80% were seen once; the top ten hold roughly 6.7%. Sequenced: peripheral blood. The receptors shown here come from a woman aged 70-85 years with acute or convalescent COVID-19. CDR3s include the opening cysteine and the closing phenylalanine or tryptophan. The D gene is left open where the match is weak. Not every row has a clone size; where given, it reads once, few, many or a size class.

size: -
J: TRBJ1-1
D: -
V: TRBV12-3/TRBV12-4
CDR3: CASTPDRNTEAFF
DNA: TGTGCCAGCACACCCGACAGGAACACTGAAGCTTTCTTT

size: -
J: TRBJ1-2
D: TRBD1
V: TRBV18
CDR3: CASSPGQGVNYGYTF
DNA: TGTGCCAGCTCACCAGGACAGGGGGTGAACTATGGCTACACCTTC

size: -
J: TRBJ2-1
D: -
V: TRBV5-1
CDR3: CASSLAETTYNEQFF
DNA: TGCGCCAGCAGCTTGGCTGAGACAACCTACAATGAGCAGTTCTTC

size: -
J: TRBJ2-4
D: TRBD1
V: TRBV7-3
CDR3: CASSSTGGKNIQYF
DNA: TGTGCCAGCAGCTCGACAGGGGGTAAAAACATTCAGTACTTC

size: -
J: TRBJ2-2
D: -
V: TRBV12-5
CDR3: CASSLEVNTGELFF
DNA: TGTGCTAGTTCGTTAGAAGTAAACACCGGGGAGCTGTTTTTT

size: -
J: TRBJ1-2
D: -
V: TRBV3-1/TRBV3-2
CDR3: CASGIEGAPDGYTF
DNA: TGTGCCAGCGGAATTGAGGGCGCCCCCGATGGCTACACCTTC

size: few
J: TRBJ2-7
D: -
V: TRBV19
CDR3: CASSIQVGVSYEQYF
DNA: TGTGCCAGTAGTATTCAGGTAGGGGTCTCCTACGAGCAGTACTTC

size: -
J: TRBJ2-1
D: -
V: TRBV11-3
CDR3: CASSLGPGKENEQFF
DNA: TGTGCCAGCAGCTTAGGTCCGGGGAAGGAGAATGAGCAGTTCTTC

size: -
J: TRBJ1-5
D: -
V: TRBV12-3/TRBV12-4
CDR3: CASSSMYQPQHF
DNA: TGTGCCAGCAGTTCTATGTATCAGCCCCAGCATTTT

size: -
J: TRBJ2-7
D: TRBD2
V: TRBV9
CDR3: CASSVDPAGVGYEQYF
DNA: TGTGCCAGCAGCGTAGACCCAGCGGGGGTAGGGTACGAGCAGTACTTC

size: -
J: TRBJ2-3
D: -
V: TRBV5-1
CDR3: CASGVARGNTDTQYF
DNA: TGCGCCAGCGGGGTAGCGCGGGGAAACACAGATACGCAGTATTTT

size: -
J: TRBJ2-5
D: TRBD2
V: TRBV5-1
CDR3: CASSLIAGGKQETQYF
DNA: TGCGCCAGCAGCCTAATAGCGGGGGGAAAACAAGAGACCCAGTACTTC

size: -
J: TRBJ1-4
D: -
V: TRBV7-9
CDR3: CASSLSGGEKLFF
DNA: TGTGCCAGCAGCTTATCGGGGGGCGAAAAACTGTTTTTT

size: -
J: TRBJ2-7
D: -
V: TRBV4-1
CDR3: CASSQGEDSTYEQYF
DNA: TGCGCCAGCAGCCAAGGAGAAGACAGCACCTACGAGCAGTACTTC

size: many
J: TRBJ2-1
D: -
V: TRBV24-1
CDR3: CATSTDWGVAGEQFF
DNA: TGTGCCACCAGTACCGACTGGGGCGTAGCCGGTGAGCAGTTCTTC

size: -
J: TRBJ1-2
D: TRBD1
V: TRBV7-8
CDR3: CASSLRDRASHGYTF
DNA: TGTGCCAGCAGCCTCCGGGACAGGGCCAGTCATGGCTACACCTTC

size: -
J: TRBJ1-2
D: TRBD1
V: TRBV29-1
CDR3: CSVAGQGYGYTF
DNA: TGCAGCGTTGCGGGACAGGGCTATGGCTACACCTTC

size: -
J: TRBJ1-1
D: -
V: TRBV5-1
CDR3: CASSEAEGTEAFF
DNA: TGCGCCAGCAGTGAGGCAGAGGGAACTGAAGCTTTCTTT

size: once
J: TRBJ1-2
D: -
V: TRBV2
CDR3: CASSSNRETYGYTF
DNA: TGTGCCAGCAGTTCCAACAGGGAGACGTATGGCTACACCTTC

size: -
J: TRBJ1-1
D: TRBD1
V: TRBV7-8
CDR3: CASSARDRGVRTEAFF
DNA: TGTGCCAGCAGCGCCCGGGACAGGGGGGTAAGAACTGAAGCTTTCTTT

size: -
J: TRBJ2-2
D: -
V: TRBV18
CDR3: CASSPSIANTGELFF
DNA: TGTGCCAGCTCACCGAGCATCGCGAACACCGGGGAGCTGTTTTTT

size: -
J: TRBJ2-1
D: TRBD1
V: TRBV29-1
CDR3: CSSVGTGYNEQFF
DNA: TGCAGCTCCGTAGGGACAGGGTACAATGAGCAGTTCTTC

size: -
J: TRBJ2-3
D: TRBD2
V: TRBV6-5
CDR3: CASVSGGAPDTQYF
DNA: TGTGCCAGCGTTAGCGGGGGGGCCCCAGATACGCAGTATTTT

size: few
J: TRBJ2-7
D: -
V: TRBV5-8
CDR3: CASSYTGGRSYEQYF
DNA: TGTGCCAGCAGCTATACCGGGGGGCGCTCCTACGAGCAGTACTTC

size: -
J: TRBJ2-3
D: -
V: TRBV29-1
CDR3: CSGASTLDTQYF
DNA: TGCAGCGGAGCAAGTACGTTGGATACGCAGTATTTT

size: -
J: TRBJ2-4
D: -
V: TRBV30
CDR3: CAWSGLLTVQDIQYF
DNA: TGTGCCTGGAGTGGCCTTCTGACAGTTCAGGACATTCAGTACTTC

size: -
J: TRBJ2-2
D: -
V: TRBV5-4
CDR3: CASRDYPGELFF
DNA: TGTGCCAGCAGAGACTACCCCGGGGAGCTGTTTTTT

size: once
J: TRBJ2-2
D: -
V: TRBV7-2
CDR3: CASSLFSGGPGTGELFF
DNA: TGTGCCAGCAGCTTATTCTCCGGGGGGCCGGGCACCGGGGAGCTGTTTTTT

size: -
J: TRBJ1-1
D: -
V: TRBV21-1
CDR3: CASSKDRGVTEAFF
DNA: TGTGCCAGCAGCAAAGATCGGGGGGTCACTGAAGCTTTCTTT

size: -
J: TRBJ2-2
D: -
V: TRBV7-6
CDR3: CASRFRDDGGELFF
DNA: TGTGCCAGCAGATTCAGGGATGACGGCGGGGAGCTGTTTTTT

size: -
J: TRBJ2-1
D: TRBD1
V: TRBV10-2
CDR3: CASTPTGIEQFF
DNA: TGCGCCAGCACTCCGACAGGGATTGAGCAGTTCTTC

size: -
J: TRBJ1-2
D: -
V: TRBV15
CDR3: CATSNRAGGYGYTF
DNA: TGTGCCACGAGCAACAGGGCAGGTGGATATGGCTACACCTTC

size: -
J: TRBJ1-2
D: -
V: TRBV30
CDR3: CAWSPGTQYGYTF
DNA: TGTGCCTGGAGTCCCGGGACACAGTATGGCTACACCTTC

size: -
J: TRBJ2-2
D: -
V: TRBV7-3
CDR3: CASSLSRGMAGELFF
DNA: TGTGCCAGCAGCTTAAGTAGGGGCATGGCCGGGGAGCTGTTTTTT

size: -
J: TRBJ2-7
D: -
V: TRBV10-3
CDR3: CAIRLSRETYEQYF
DNA: TGTGCCATCAGACTTAGCAGGGAAACCTACGAGCAGTACTTC

size: -
J: TRBJ2-2
D: TRBD2
V: TRBV30
CDR3: CAWSVRAGGAGELFF
DNA: TGTGCCTGGAGTGTAAGGGCGGGGGGCGCAGGGGAGCTGTTTTTT

size: -
J: TRBJ2-2
D: -
V: TRBV9
CDR3: CASSRGGRNTGELFF
DNA: TGTGCCAGCAGCCGCGGGGGCCGGAACACCGGGGAGCTGTTTTTT

size: -
J: TRBJ2-3
D: TRBD1
V: TRBV2
CDR3: CASRLGQNTQYF
DNA: TGTGCCAGCAGGCTGGGACAGAATACGCAGTATTTT

size: -
J: TRBJ2-1
D: TRBD1
V: TRBV7-8
CDR3: CASSTTTGNNEQFF
DNA: TGTGCCAGCAGCACCACGACAGGGAACAATGAGCAGTTCTTC

size: -
J: TRBJ2-7
D: -
V: TRBV19
CDR3: CASSAGLSSEQYF
DNA: TGTGCCAGTAGTGCGGGACTCAGTTCCGAGCAGTACTTC

size: -
J: TRBJ1-1
D: TRBD1
V: TRBV3-1/TRBV3-2
CDR3: CASSQNRDSEAFF
DNA: TGTGCCAGCAGCCAAAATCGGGACAGTGAAGCTTTCTTT

size: -
J: TRBJ1-5
D: -
V: TRBV6-6
CDR3: CASSYSLQANQPQHF
DNA: TGTGCCAGCAGTTACTCGTTGCAGGCCAATCAGCCCCAGCATTTT

size: once
J: TRBJ2-6
D: -
V: TRBV2
CDR3: CASKSSGANVLTF
DNA: TGTGCCAGCAAGAGTTCTGGGGCCAACGTCCTGACTTTC

size: -
J: TRBJ1-5
D: -
V: TRBV3-1/TRBV3-2
CDR3: CASSPGAGMGQPQHF
DNA: TGTGCCAGCAGCCCAGGAGCGGGAATGGGTCAGCCCCAGCATTTT

size: once
J: TRBJ2-1
D: -
V: TRBV25-1
CDR3: CASSDEVGANEQFF
DNA: TGTGCCAGCAGTGATGAAGTGGGGGCAAATGAGCAGTTCTTC

size: -
J: TRBJ1-5
D: -
V: TRBV2
CDR3: CASSIQGNNQPQHF
DNA: TGTGCCAGCAGTATACAGGGAAACAATCAGCCCCAGCATTTT

size: -
J: TRBJ2-5
D: TRBD2
V: TRBV2
CDR3: CASSDSGAGGSETQYF
DNA: TGTGCCAGCAGCGACTCAGGAGCGGGGGGCTCAGAGACCCAGTACTTC

size: -
J: TRBJ1-3
D: -
V: TRBV5-1
CDR3: CASSLSGAGNTIYF
DNA: TGCGCCAGCAGCTTGTCAGGGGCTGGAAACACCATATATTTT

size: -
J: TRBJ2-5
D: TRBD2
V: TRBV19
CDR3: CASSREGLAGEETQYF
DNA: TGTGCCAGTAGTAGAGAGGGACTAGCGGGGGAAGAGACCCAGTACTTC